These 14 T cell receptor beta chains came from one sample sequenced in a study of OX40 agonist ivuxolimab in advanced cancers. Libraries were constructed by the immunoSEQ multiplex PCR assay. TCRdb holds this immuneACCESS table with in-frame rearrangements only. Some clones are missing; in checked studies, unresolved V genes explain under half, and the rest has no known cause. This sample has 60,000 to 75,000 clones in its table, and less than 90% of those were observed once. The biggest ten clones account for 27% of the sample. Sample: CD4+ or CD8+ T cells sorted from blood, taken in a trial of the OX40 agonist ivuxolimab. The receptors originated from an adult with an advanced solid tumor such as melanoma, head and neck, liver or kidney cancer.

In its sample, this clone was seen once. The chain combines TRBV7-7 with TRBJ2-1; no firm D call. Per the germline V gene, CDR1 is SSHAT and CDR2 is FNYEAQ (reference sequence). The CDR3 totals 13 residues. The V gene lost 1 base and the J gene lost 7 bases, with 8 bases spanning the gap. CDR3 nucleotide sequence: TGTGCCAGCAGCTTAGATTCGCTAAATGAGCAGTTCTTC. Its translation: CASSLDSLNEQFF.

The rearrangement joins TRBV19 to TRBJ1-3; weak D call: TRBD1 (5 bases). Trimming shortened V by 1 base and J by 0 bases, and 10 bases separated the two germline ends. CDR3 length: 16 amino acids. CDR1 and CDR2 from the germline V gene are LNHDA and SQIVND (reference sequence). The CDR3 is CASSIAEGSSGNTIYF. The CDR3 DNA sequence: TGTGCCAGTAGTATAGCGGAGGGGAGCTCTGGAAACACCATATATTTT.

The chain combines TRBV11-2 with TRBJ2-5, with D unclear. Trimming removed 1 base from V and 0 bases from J, with 9 bases in between. The CDR3 has 15 residues. The V gene's germline CDR1 is SGHAT and CDR2 FQNNGV. The CDR3 reads CASSLARTYQETQYF. The CDR3 nucleotides read TGTGCCAGCAGCTTAGCCCGAACGTACCAAGAGACCCAGTACTTC.

The rearrangement uses TRBV2 and TRBJ2-5; 11 positions agree with TRBD2. The CDR3 length is 15 residues. Germline CDR1 and CDR2: SNHLY and FYNNEI. The V segment lost 6 bases and the J segment 1 base; nucleotides outside the gene matches: 4. The CDR3 loop is CASSIAGGPQETQYF. In DNA form, the CDR3 reads TGTGCCAGCAGCATAGCGGGGGGGCCCCAAGAGACCCAGTACTTC. The whole variable domain, remainder taken from reference TRBV2 and TRBJ2-5, is EPEVTQTPSHQVTQMGQEVILRCVPISNHLYFYWYRQILGQKVEFLVSFYNNEISEKSEIFDDQFSVERPDGSNFTLKIRSTKLEDSAMYFCASSIAGGPQETQYFGPGTRLLVL.

The chain combines TRBV5-4 with TRBJ1-2, with D unresolved. Germline lookup yields CDR1 SGHNT and CDR2 YYREEE (reference sequence). Trimming shortened V by 0 bases and J by 4 bases, and 16 bases separated the two germline ends. The CDR3 has 16 residues. DNA for the CDR3: TGTGCCAGCAGCTTGGCGGGCGAAACCCTAAGCTATGGCTACACCTTC. Protein sequence: CASSLAGETLSYGYTF.

The chain joins TRBV4-1 to TRBJ2-7, with D possibly matching TRBD1 (5 bases). The CDR3 is made up of 13 amino acids. The germline V gene has CDR1 MGHRA and CDR2 YSYEKL. The ends were cut back, 3 bases at V and 6 bases at J, with 12 bases in the middle. The CDR3 DNA follows: TGCGCCAGCAGCCAGTCTAGACAGAGCGAGCAGTACTTC. This codes for CASSQSRQSEQYF.

The chain employs TRBV5-5 and TRBJ1-5; D unclear. V was cut by 0 bases and J by 0 bases, with 7 bases left in between. Germline lookup yields CDR1 SGHKS and CDR2 YYEKEE (reference sequence). There are 15 residues in the CDR3. This chain's CDR3 is CASSLVGYSNQPQHF. CDR3 DNA sequence: TGTGCCAGCAGCTTGGTGGGATATAGCAATCAGCCCCAGCATTTT.

The genes are TRBV28 and TRBJ1-6, with D tentatively TRBD1 (5 bases). There are 14 residues in the CDR3. Germline V gene lookup returns CDR1 MDHEN and CDR2 SYDVKM. V was pared by 4 bases and J by 4 bases, with 8 bases between. The CDR3: CASSWDGYNSPLHF. DNA of the CDR3: TGTGCCAGCAGTTGGGACGGGTATAATTCACCCCTCCACTTT. Drawing the rest from reference TRBV28 and TRBJ1-6, the complete variable domain is DVKVTQSSRYLVKRTGEKVFLECVQDMDHENMFWYRQDPGLGLRLIYFSYDVKMKEKGDIPEGYSVSREKKERFSLILESASTNQTSMYLCASSWDGYNSPLHFGNGTRLTVT.

This clone was recorded a few times. V usage is TRBV2 and J usage is TRBJ1-2, with no clear D. CDR1 and CDR2 (germline): SNHLY, FYNNEI. This CDR3 spans 12 amino acids. Trimming took 7 bases from V and 4 from J, leaving 10 bases between them. The CDR3, as DNA: TGTGCCAGCATCCGGGAATCCTATGGCTACACCTTC. It translates to CASIRESYGYTF.

The V gene is TRBV9, the J gene TRBJ2-1; D gene uncertain. V was shortened by 3 bases and J by 2 bases, with 21 bases between the two germline ends. Looked up from germline, CDR1 is SGDLS and CDR2 is YYNGEE. The CDR3 is made up of 18 amino acids. CDR3 loop: CASSEWALRQMAYNEQFF. The CDR3 nucleotides read TGTGCCAGCAGCGAGTGGGCCCTAAGGCAGATGGCCTACAATGAGCAGTTCTTC. The variable domain in full, with the rest retrieved from reference TRBV9 and TRBJ2-1, is DSGVTQTPKHLITATGQRVTLRCSPRSGDLSVYWYQQSLDQGLQFLIQYYNGEERAKGNILERFSAQQFPDLHSELNLSSLELGDSALYFCASSEWALRQMAYNEQFFGPGTRLTVL.

The gene calls are TRBV19 and TRBJ1-5; tentative D call: TRBD1 (5 bases). This CDR3 is built from 14 residues. Germline CDR1 reads LNHDA; CDR2 reads SQIVND (reference sequence). V lost 7 bases to trimming and J lost 4 bases, with 14 bases between them. DNA for the CDR3: TGTGCCAGTATGGGATCTGGGGGGAATCAGCCCCAGCATTTT. It yields the protein CASMGSGGNQPQHF. The entire variable domain, with the rest obtained from reference TRBV19 and TRBJ1-5, is as follows: DGGITQSPKYLFRKEGQNVTLSCEQNLNHDAMYWYRQDPGQGLRLIYYSQIVNDFQKGDIAEGYSVSREKKESFPLTVTSAQKNPTAFYLCASMGSGGNQPQHFGDGTRLSIL.

The chain uses TRBV5-1 and TRBJ1-1; 9 nucleotides align to TRBD1. The germline V gene has CDR1 SGHRS and CDR2 YFSETQ. V was pared by 4 bases and J by 5 bases, with 12 bases of the junction left unmatched. The CDR3 is 16 residues long. The DNA for the CDR3 is TGCGCCAGCAGCCGACGATTCGACAGGGGGAAGACTGAAGCTTTCTTT. Its translation: CASSRRFDRGKTEAFF.

The chain recombines TRBV7-9 with TRBJ2-2, with TRBD1 matching over 7 bases. From germline, CDR1 is SEHNR and CDR2 FQNEAQ (reference sequence). The CDR3 is 15 residues long. J lost 1 base, V lost 4 bases, and 3 bases had no gene match. As DNA, the CDR3 is TGTGCCAGCAGCTCGACAGGGCGGAACACCGGGGAGCTGTTTTTT. It is translated as CASSSTGRNTGELFF.

The chain carries TRBV9 and TRBJ2-5, with 10 nucleotides matching TRBD2. With V trimmed by 2 bases and J by 5 bases, 6 bases remained unmatched. Germline lookup yields CDR1 SGDLS and CDR2 YYNGEE. The CDR3 consists of 15 residues. The CDR3 sequence: CASSVSGRASETQYF. The CDR3 DNA follows: TGTGCCAGCAGCGTCAGCGGGAGGGCCAGTGAGACCCAGTACTTC.